This T cell receptor (beta chain) was identified in a study of high-grade serous ovarian cancer treatment subgroups. Study context: Mean per sample: around 13,000 reads, 6,500 to 9,000 unique TCR beta rearrangements. Study-wide results and caveats: Without spatial data, bulk sequencing limits insight into HGSC tumor diversity.

Clones were sequenced by immunoSEQ multiplex PCR, and TCRdb holds only the in-frame ones, with some missing. Here the sample spans about 6,200 clones, 70% to 80% being singletons. This clone was seen just once. The antigen is undetermined. Tumor samples were taken before definitive surgery or chemotherapy. The V end lost 0 bases, the J end lost 4 bases, and 12 bases lay between the germline ends. The CDR3 length is 15 residues. The germline V gene encodes CDR1 LGHNA and CDR2 YSLEER. This sequence joins TRBV4-3 and TRBJ1-1; D gene ambiguous. The sample consisted of tumor tissue. This sequence was found in a human donor with high-grade serous ovarian cancer. DNA of the CDR3: TGCGCCAGCAGCCAAGAGAGGACGGCGGCCACTGAAGCTTTCTTT. Encoded protein: CASSQERTAATEAFF.